A selection of T cell receptor beta chains follows, all from one sample in a study of blood T cell repertoires in COVID-19. The repertoire was sequenced with immunoSEQ multiplex PCR; TCRdb's copy has only in-frame clones and lacks some. The repertoire includes some 300,000 clones, 85% to 90% of them detected once, and more than 0.85% sits in the top ten. The sample taken for sequencing was peripheral blood. The source of these receptors is a woman aged 40-49 years with COVID-19, enrolled during active disease. CDR3s include the opening cysteine and the closing phenylalanine or tryptophan. Only some rows state a clone size, as once, few, many or a class for expanded clones.

J | size | V | CDR3
TRBJ1-2 | NA | TRBV5-4 | CASRKTGNYGYTF
TRBJ2-3 | NA | TRBV9 | CASSARTGKSTDTQYF
TRBJ2-3 | once | TRBV11-2 | CASSRGPTSGATDTQYF
TRBJ1-1 | NA | TRBV3-1/TRBV3-2 | CASSWNGLDSEAFF
TRBJ1-3 | NA | TRBV29-1 | CSVETGEIYSGNTIYF
TRBJ2-3 | NA | TRBV5-1 | CASSLGGTDTQYF
TRBJ2-3 | NA | TRBV6-6 | CASSPPGPFSELDTQYF
TRBJ1-4 | NA | TRBV18 | CASSPPTGGYKEKLFF
TRBJ1-4 | NA | TRBV4-1 | CASSPQGQGAKKLFF
TRBJ1-5 | NA | TRBV19 | CASSGQGASNQPQHF
TRBJ1-1 | NA | TRBV30 | CAWSGLFRDRANTEAFF
TRBJ1-2 | NA | TRBV28 | CASSPGQGDYGYTF
TRBJ2-1 | NA | TRBV9 | CASSVGTSGTLNEQFF
TRBJ1-1 | NA | TRBV30 | CAWKRANTEAFF
TRBJ2-5 | NA | TRBV28 | CASRRQGTKETQYF
TRBJ2-3 | few | TRBV7-2 | CASSETGTPTPPATQYF
TRBJ2-7 | NA | TRBV27 | CASSLMLTSGIYEQYF
TRBJ1-5 | few | TRBV27 | CASSPRGGRGDQPQHF
TRBJ2-7 | few | TRBV11-2 | CASSPYVAGAYEQYF
TRBJ2-1 | NA | TRBV9 | CASSVEVETYNEQFF
TRBJ2-3 | NA | TRBV9 | CASSIRSSGVVADTQYF
TRBJ1-5 | NA | TRBV7-9 | CASSLTKLGMVGQPQHF
TRBJ1-2 | NA | TRBV7-3 | CASSLTPGAGYGYTF
TRBJ1-4 | NA | TRBV5-4 | CASSPTGGAGDEKLFF
TRBJ1-4 | NA | TRBV4-3 | CASSQNRGRVEKLFF
TRBJ1-1 | NA | TRBV6-5 | CASRRQGMNTEAFF
TRBJ2-1 | NA | TRBV7-2 | CASSYSLAGYNEQFF
TRBJ2-1 | NA | TRBV12-5 | CASAAGNSYNEQFF
TRBJ1-2 | NA | TRBV6-6 | CASSSPGQGRHGYTF
TRBJ1-4 | NA | TRBV5-4 | CASSPSTAPGEKLFF
TRBJ1-6 | NA | TRBV28 | CASSPATGTNSPLHF